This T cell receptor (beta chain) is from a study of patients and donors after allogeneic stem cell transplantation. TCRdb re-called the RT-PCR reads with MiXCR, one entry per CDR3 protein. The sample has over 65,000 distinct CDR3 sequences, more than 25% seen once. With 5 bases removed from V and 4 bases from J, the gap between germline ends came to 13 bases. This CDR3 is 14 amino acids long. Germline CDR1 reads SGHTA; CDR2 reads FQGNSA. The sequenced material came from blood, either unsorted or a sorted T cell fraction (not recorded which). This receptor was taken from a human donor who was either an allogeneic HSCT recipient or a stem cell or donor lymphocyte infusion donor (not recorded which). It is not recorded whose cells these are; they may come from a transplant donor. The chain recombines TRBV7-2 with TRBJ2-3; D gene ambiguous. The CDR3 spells CASSLSPSADTQYF. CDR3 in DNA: TGTGCCAGCAGCCTCTCGCCTTCGGCAGATACGCAGTATTTT.